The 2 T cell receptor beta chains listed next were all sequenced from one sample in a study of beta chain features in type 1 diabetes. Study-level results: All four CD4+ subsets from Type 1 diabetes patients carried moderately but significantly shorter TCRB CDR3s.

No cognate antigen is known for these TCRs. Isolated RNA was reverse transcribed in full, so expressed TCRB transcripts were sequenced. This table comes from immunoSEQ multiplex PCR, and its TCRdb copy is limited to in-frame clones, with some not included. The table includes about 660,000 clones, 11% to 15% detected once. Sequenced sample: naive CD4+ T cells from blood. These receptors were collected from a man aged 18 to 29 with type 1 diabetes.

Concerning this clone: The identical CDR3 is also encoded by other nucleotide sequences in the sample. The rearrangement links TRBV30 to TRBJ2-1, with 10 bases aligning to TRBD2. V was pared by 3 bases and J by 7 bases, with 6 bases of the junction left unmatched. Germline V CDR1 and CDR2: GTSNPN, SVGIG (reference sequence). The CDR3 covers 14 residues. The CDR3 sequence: CAWRTSGTGNEQFF. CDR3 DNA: TGTGCCTGGAGAACTAGCGGGACGGGAAATGAGCAGTTCTTC.

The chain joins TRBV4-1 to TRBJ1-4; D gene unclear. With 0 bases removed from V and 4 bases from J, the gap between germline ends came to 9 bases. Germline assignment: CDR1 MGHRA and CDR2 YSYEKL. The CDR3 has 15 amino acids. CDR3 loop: CASSQEGPINEKLFF. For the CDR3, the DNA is TGCGCCAGCAGCCAAGAAGGACCGATTAATGAAAAACTGTTTTTT.